A single sample gave rise to the 10 T cell receptor beta chains below, sequenced in a study of shared clonotypes between healthy human individuals. The protocol was immunoSEQ multiplex PCR, while the TCRdb copy is restricted to in-frame clones and leaves out a portion. The sample records 2,500,000 or so clones, about 90% being singletons. The sample consisted of naive CD4+ T cells from PBMCs. Subset noted: CD45RA+ positively selected. These receptors were taken from a young man in good health. Some clones in this sample may be carry-over from other donors' samples.

The chain is built from TRBV15 and TRBJ2-4, with a tentative D call TRBD1 (5 bases). CDR1 and CDR2 (germline): LNHNV, YYDKDF (reference sequence). CDR3 size: 16 residues. V was pared by 0 bases and J by 0 bases, with 9 bases between. The CDR3 loop is CATSRDRQLAKNIQYF. For the CDR3, the DNA is TGTGCCACCAGCAGAGATAGACAGCTAGCCAAAAACATTCAGTACTTC. The whole variable domain, remainder taken from reference TRBV15 and TRBJ2-4, is DAMVIQNPRYQVTQFGKPVTLSCSQTLNHNVMYWYQQKSSQAPKLLFHYYDKDFNNEADTPDNFQSRRPNTSFCFLDIRSPGLGDTAMYLCATSRDRQLAKNIQYFGAGTRLSVL.

This clone was observed once. This rearrangement joins TRBV28 to TRBJ2-5; a possible D gene is TRBD1 (6 bases). This CDR3 region has 14 residues. The germline CDR1 and CDR2 sequences are MDHEN and SYDVKM. Trimming left V 4 bases short and J 5 bases short, with 14 bases between. Written as DNA, the CDR3 is TGTGCCAGCAGTTCCCCTGCAGGGGCTGAGACCCAGTACTTC. This codes for CASSSPAGAETQYF.

The V call is TRBV6-5, the J call TRBJ2-7; perhaps TRBD1 as D (6 bases). V lost 5 bases and J lost 3, with 11 bases in between. CDR1 MNHEY and CDR2 SVGAGI come from the germline V gene. This CDR3 has 13 amino acids. CDR3 DNA: TGTGCCAGCAGTCGGGACAACCGCTACGAGCAGTACTTC. Its translation is CASSRDNRYEQYF.

The rearrangement joins TRBV18 to TRBJ2-6; weak D call: TRBD2 (6 bases). The V gene lost 0 bases and the J gene lost 2 bases, with 8 bases spanning the gap. Germline-derived CDR1 and CDR2 are KGHSH and LQKENI. The CDR3 is made up of 16 amino acids. CDR3 in amino acids: CASSPPGGTGANVLTF. CDR3 nucleotides: TGTGCCAGCTCACCACCGGGAGGAACTGGGGCCAACGTCCTGACTTTC.

The chain recombines TRBV6-1 with TRBJ1-2; D is possibly TRBD1 (5 bases). V was clipped by 7 bases and J by 4 bases, with 16 bases between them. The CDR3 loop spans 14 amino acids. Germline V gives CDR1 MNHNS, CDR2 SASEGT. The CDR3 spells CASTNRLPIYGYTF. The CDR3 bases are TGTGCCAGCACAAACAGGTTGCCTATCTATGGCTACACCTTC.

The chain couples TRBV28 to TRBJ2-7; unclear D gene. Germline V lookup: CDR1 MDHEN, CDR2 SYDVKM. The CDR3 is made up of 12 amino acids. V shed 7 bases and J shed 0 bases, with 7 bases lying between them. The chain's CDR3 is CASTQYSYEQYF. DNA of the CDR3: TGTGCCAGCACTCAGTACTCCTACGAGCAGTACTTC.

The chain couples TRBV27 to TRBJ2-3, with 9 bases that match TRBD2. V was pared by 6 bases and J by 8 bases, with 18 bases of the junction left unmatched. This CDR3 comprises 17 residues. CDR1 is MNHEY, CDR2 SMNVEV, per germline (reference sequence). CDR3 nucleotides: TGTGCCAGCAGCCTGATTATAGCGGGAGCCGATCGAAGTACGCAGTATTTT. Encoded protein: CASSLIIAGADRSTQYF.

The chain uses TRBV2 and TRBJ1-4, with no clear D. V shed 6 bases and J shed 7 bases, with 21 bases lying between them. This CDR3 comprises 16 residues. The germline V gene has CDR1 SNHLY and CDR2 FYNNEI. Here the CDR3 reads CASSPWAGMGGEKLFF. DNA of the CDR3: TGTGCCAGCAGCCCTTGGGCGGGGATGGGAGGTGAAAAACTGTTTTTT.

V and J are TRBV11-2 and TRBJ1-2, with a weak D call TRBD1 (6 bases). CDR3 size: 17 residues. The V end was cut by 4 bases, the J end by 4 bases, with 22 bases between. CDR1 and CDR2 (germline): SGHAT, FQNNGV. The CDR3 coding sequence is TGTGCCAGCAGCTCCGGTTGGAGACGGGACACCCTCTATGGCTACACCTTC. Amino acid sequence: CASSSGWRRDTLYGYTF.

The genes are TRBV11-3 and TRBJ2-7; 8 positions agree with TRBD2. The V and J ends lost 5 bases and 3 bases, in that order; junction bases with no gene match: 3. The CDR3 is 13 amino acids. Germline CDR1 SGHNT, CDR2 YENEEA. The CDR3 nucleotides are TGTGCCAGCAGCAAAGCGGGAGACTACGAGCAGTACTTC. This codes for CASSKAGDYEQYF.